This TCR beta chain was obtained from a study of T cells in women clearing cervical HPV infection. Study outcomes and limitations: It is unknown whether associations predate infection; no effector/memory or HPV-specific sorting.

Note on this clone: Its antigen is not identified. The CDR3 extends 3 residues past the end of the read, so its final part is completed from the germline J gene.

Trimming removed 6 bases at V and 0 bases at J, with 5 bases between. The CDR3 spans 12 residues. Germline CDR1 reads DFQATT; CDR2 reads SNEGSKA (reference sequence). All donors had a single incident cervical HPV16 infection, not prevalent. Data came from immunoSEQ multiplex PCR; TCRdb stores just in-frame clones and leaves some out. This table holds around 31,000 clones. The rearrangement uses TRBV20-1 and TRBJ2-2; D unresolved. Input material: blood buffy coat. The source of this sequence is a woman between 18 and 70 years old with a cervical HPV16 infection that either progressed to CIN3+ or cleared (not recorded which). Partial CDR3 DNA: TGCAGTGCGCGGACGAACACCGGGGAG. This translates into CSARTNTGE. The CDR3 in full is CSARTNTGELFF.